This T cell receptor beta chain was recovered during a study of shared clonotypes between healthy human individuals. Overall study: Two women and a few men aged 18 to 49 served as donors.

After removal of 11 bases from V and 5 bases from J, the junction contained 12 bases not matched to a gene. CDR1 is ENHRY, CDR2 SYGVKD, per germline. This CDR3 comprises 14 residues. Everyone who donated was a Caucasian adult who lived in Nashville, Tennessee. Subsets obtained from CD4+ cells comprised CD45RA+ naive and CD45RA-negative memory cells. Each cell subset's genomic DNA was divided evenly among several immunoSEQ plates. The method was immunoSEQ multiplex PCR; TCRdb's version includes in-frame clones alone and lacks a portion of them. Here the sample spans approximately 2.5 million clones, more than 80% being singletons.

The rearrangement uses TRBV10-3 and TRBJ2-5, with 9 bases fitting TRBD2. This clonotype was sampled from a man between 18 and 29 years old in good health. Sequences were obtained from naive CD4+ T cells sorted from blood. Subset of the sample: CD45RA+ positively selected. The CDR3 loop reads CAASPSGIGETQYF. The CDR3 DNA reads TGTGCCGCCAGTCCTAGCGGGATCGGGGAGACCCAGTACTTC.